These 13 T cell receptor beta chains originate from one sample sequenced in a study of cytomegalovirus exposure and HLA in healthy donors. PCR primers comprised 60 Vbeta and 13 Jbeta primers. The data were produced by immunoSEQ multiplex PCR, yet TCRdb's version contains in-frame clones alone and is incomplete. The data hold about 110,000 clones, with about 83% observed a single time. The specimen sequenced was PBMCs. The receptors were sampled from a female donor in good health and CMV-seropositive.

This clone was detected once. This chain joins TRBV7-9 and TRBJ2-7; D gene ambiguous. V shed 5 bases and J shed 4 bases, with 18 bases lying between them. The CDR3 has 15 residues. Germline V gene lookup returns CDR1 SEHNR and CDR2 FQNEAQ (reference sequence). CDR3 protein: CASSPMWPPLYEQYF. CDR3 coding DNA: TGTGCCAGCAGCCCAATGTGGCCGCCGTTATACGAGCAGTACTTC. Together with reference TRBV7-9 and TRBJ2-7, the CDR3 gives the full variable domain: DTGVSQNPRHKITKRGQNVTFRCDPISEHNRLYWYRQTLGQGPEFLTYFQNEAQLEKSRLLSDRFSAERPKGSFSTLEIQRTEQGDSAMYLCASSPMWPPLYEQYFGPGTRLTVT.

This chain connects TRBV6-1 to TRBJ1-5, with D uncertain. The CDR3 extends over 14 amino acids. Germline loops: CDR1 MNHNS, CDR2 SASEGT. Trimming left V 7 bases short and J 2 bases short, with 12 bases between. CDR3 coding DNA: TGTGCCAGCACCTCAAGGAGGGGCAATCAGCCCCAGCATTTT. Translated, it gives CASTSRRGNQPQHF.

The chain combines TRBV5-1 with TRBJ2-7, with D uncertain. Germline V CDR1 and CDR2: SGHRS, YFSETQ. This CDR3 is 13 amino acids long. The ends were cut back, 5 bases at V and 3 bases at J, with 12 bases in the middle. The DNA of the CDR3 is TGCGCCAGCAGTGAGGTCGCGAACTACGAGCAGTACTTC. This translates into CASSEVANYEQYF.

This chain uses TRBV19 with TRBJ1-5, with D uncertain. CDR3 length equals 15 residues. Trimming stripped 4 bases from V and 2 bases from J, with 12 bases between. Germline V gives CDR1 LNHDA, CDR2 SQIVND (reference sequence). CDR3 nucleotide sequence: TGTGCCAGTAGTACCGGGGTTGGGGGCAATCAGCCCCAGCATTTT. Its protein product is CASSTGVGGNQPQHF.

About this clone itself: A read error may account for a junction end that differs from germline. Different DNA sequences within this sample yield the same CDR3. This chain links TRBV11-1 with TRBJ1-3; tentatively, D is TRBD1 (6 bases). Germline V lookup: CDR1 SGHAT, CDR2 FQDESV (reference sequence). The CDR3 is made up of 14 amino acids. CDR3 amino acids: CASSLDRPGNTIYF. For the CDR3, the DNA is TGTGCCAGCAGCCTCGACAGGCCTGGAAACACTATATATTTT.

The CDR3 reads CASSLGTSGGFYEQYF. CDR3 in DNA: TGTGCCAGCAGCTTGGGCACTAGCGGGGGGTTCTACGAGCAGTACTTC. This sequence joins TRBV5-4 and TRBJ2-7, with TRBD2 identical over 12 bases. Germline lookup yields CDR1 SGHNT and CDR2 YYREEE (reference sequence). V lost 0 bases, J lost 3 bases, and 4 bases stayed unmatched. The CDR3 totals 16 residues.

V is TRBV29-1 and J is TRBJ2-2; the D is unclear. CDR3 length equals 11 residues. Trimming pared 2 bases from V and 6 bases from J, leaving 4 bases between. Germline loops: CDR1 SQVTM, CDR2 ANQGSEA. CDR3: CSVESAGELFF. The CDR3 region has the DNA TGCAGCGTTGAATCCGCCGGGGAGCTGTTTTTT.

The chain joins TRBV30 to TRBJ1-5, with 7 bases identical to TRBD1. V was clipped by 3 bases and J by 6 bases; unmatched bases: 5. The CDR3 contains 13 residues. Germline CDR1 is GTSNPN and CDR2 is SVGIG (reference sequence). In DNA, the CDR3 is TGTGCCTGGAGCCGGGACAGCGTTCAGCCCCAGCATTTT. Its protein product is CAWSRDSVQPQHF.

This clone turned up a few times. The V call is TRBV6-1, the J call TRBJ1-1; no firm D call. V lost 5 bases and J 1 base, leaving 14 bases between the germline ends. Germline loops: CDR1 MNHNS, CDR2 SASEGT. This CDR3 spans 15 amino acids. The DNA of the CDR3 is TGTGCCAGCAGTATCGGGTCAATTAAGAACACTGAAGCTTTCTTT. Encoded protein: CASSIGSIKNTEAFF.

This CDR3 reads CAISGTYNEQFF. In DNA form, the CDR3 reads TGTGCCATCAGTGGAACATACAATGAGCAGTTCTTC. The rearrangement links TRBV10-3 to TRBJ2-1; D is ambiguous. This CDR3 contains 12 residues. Trimming removed 4 bases from V and 4 bases from J, with 5 bases in between. Germline V gene sequence: CDR1 ENHRY, CDR2 SYGVKD.

The CDR3 region is CASSFRGGWEGSPLHF. The DNA of the CDR3 is TGTGCCAGCAGCTTCAGGGGAGGGTGGGAGGGTTCACCCCTCCACTTT. This chain uses TRBV7-2 with TRBJ1-6, with TRBD1 as a possible D gene (6 bases). The CDR3 totals 16 residues. V gave up 3 bases and J gave up 9 bases, with 18 bases separating them. Germline CDR1 reads SGHTA; CDR2 reads FQGNSA.

This clone was seen only a few times. The V and J genes are TRBV7-6 and TRBJ1-1, with D possibly matching TRBD1 (6 bases). Germline assignment: CDR1 SGHVS and CDR2 FNYEAQ. V was clipped by 2 bases and J by 1 base, with 11 bases between them. The CDR3 contains 15 residues. CDR3 sequence (DNA): TGTGCCAGCAGCTTAAGGGGACAACCGAACACTGAAGCTTTCTTT. As protein: CASSLRGQPNTEAFF.

The CDR3 region has the DNA TGTGCCAGCAGCCGGACAGGGGGTCCGTATGGCTACACCTTC. Translation gives CASSRTGGPYGYTF. The chain uses TRBV7-2 and TRBJ1-2, with 10 positions matching TRBD1. The J segment lost 5 bases and the V segment lost 5 bases, leaving 5 bases of the junction unmatched. Germline CDR1 SGHTA, CDR2 FQGNSA. The CDR3 totals 14 residues.